These 23 T cell receptor beta chains came from one sample sequenced in a study of OX40 agonist ivuxolimab in advanced cancers. Libraries came from the immunoSEQ multiplex PCR assay. Held by TCRdb, this immuneACCESS table contains in-frame sequences only and omits some clones. Under half of the omission traces to an unresolved V gene where checked; the cause of the rest is unknown. This sample comprises roughly 80,000 clones, just over 90% of them detected only once. The top ten hold 13% to 15% of the sample. Sample: CD4+ or CD8+ T cells sorted from blood, taken in a trial of the OX40 agonist ivuxolimab. These TCRs come from an adult with an advanced solid tumor such as melanoma, head and neck, liver or kidney cancer.

The chain links TRBV28 to TRBJ2-3, with D unresolved. This CDR3 has 12 amino acids. The V and J ends lost 8 bases and 0 bases respectively, with 6 bases between them. The germline CDR1 and CDR2 sequences are MDHEN and SYDVKM. The CDR3: CASYRSTDTQYF. Written as DNA, the CDR3 is TGTGCCAGCTACCGGAGCACAGATACGCAGTATTTT.

The rearrangement uses TRBV30 and TRBJ2-1; D perhaps matches TRBD2 (5 bases). The CDR3 sequence is 13 residues long. Looked up from germline, CDR1 is GTSNPN and CDR2 is SVGIG (reference sequence). V was clipped by 5 bases and J by 5 bases, with 13 bases between them. The CDR3 bases are TGTGCCTGGGGACTCCTATCCCACAATGAGCAGTTCTTC. This encodes CAWGLLSHNEQFF. Variable domain in full (rest from reference TRBV30 and TRBJ2-1): SQTIHQWPATLVQPVGSPLSLECTVEGTSNPNLYWYRQAAGRGLQLLFYSVGIGQISSEVPQNLSASRPQDRQFILSSKKLLLSDSGFYLCAWGLLSHNEQFFGPGTRLTVL.

The chain is built from TRBV6-1 and TRBJ1-1; tentative D call: TRBD1 (5 bases). CDR1 and CDR2 (germline): MNHNS, SASEGT. With 2 bases removed from V and 5 bases from J, the gap between germline ends came to 12 bases. The CDR3 runs 14 residues. In nucleotides, the CDR3 is TGTGCCAGCAGTGAATCTGGGGGGTATACTGAAGCTTTCTTT. Amino acid sequence: CASSESGGYTEAFF.

This clone was detected only once. The chain links TRBV28 to TRBJ1-2; 11 bases align to TRBD1. CDR1 is MDHEN and CDR2 is SYDVKM in the germline V gene. Trimming cost V 5 bases and J 3 bases; bases outside gene matches: 11. The CDR3 consists of 17 residues. CDR3 in DNA: TGTGCCAGCAGTCCCCGGACAGGGGGCACCGGGGACTATGGCTACACCTTC. Its translation is CASSPRTGGTGDYGYTF.

The rearrangement joins TRBV7-6 to TRBJ1-2; the D gene is possibly TRBD1 (5 bases). CDR3 length equals 11 residues. CDR1 is SGHVS, CDR2 FNYEAQ, per germline. Trimming took 8 bases from V and 6 from J, leaving 10 bases between them. The CDR3: CASGGENGYTF. The CDR3 DNA reads TGTGCCAGCGGAGGGGAAAATGGCTACACCTTC. Full variable domain (missing parts from reference TRBV7-6 and TRBJ1-2): GAGVSQSPRYKVTKRGQDVALRCDPISGHVSLYWYRQALGQGPEFLTYFNYEAQQDKSGLPNDRFSAERPEGSISTLTIQRTEQRDSAMYRCASGGENGYTFGSGTRLTVV.

The rearrangement uses TRBV5-4 and TRBJ1-1; 9 bases match TRBD1. CDR1 and CDR2 (germline): SGHNT, YYREEE (reference sequence). Trimming at V came to 4 bases and at J to 0 bases, leaving 7 bases not matched to a gene. The CDR3 spans 16 residues. CDR3 DNA sequence: TGTGCCAGCAGCACCGGACAGGGGATCGTGAACACTGAAGCTTTCTTT. This sequence encodes CASSTGQGIVNTEAFF. The full variable domain, rest sourced from reference TRBV5-4 and TRBJ1-1, is ETGVTQSPTHLIKTRGQQVTLRCSSQSGHNTVSWYQQALGQGPQFIFQYYREEENGRGNFPPRFSGLQFPNYSSELNVNALELDDSALYLCASSTGQGIVNTEAFFGQGTRLTVV.

J is TRBJ2-1 and V is TRBV7-9; D may be TRBD1 (6 bases). This CDR3 contains 16 residues. The germline V gene encodes CDR1 SEHNR and CDR2 FQNEAQ (reference sequence). V was pared by 5 bases and J by 4 bases, with 18 bases between. CDR3 sequence (DNA): TGTGCCAGCAGCCCCAGCCGAGGCAGGGGTTACAATGAGCAGTTCTTC. Translating it yields CASSPSRGRGYNEQFF. Full variable domain (rest looked up from reference TRBV7-9 and TRBJ2-1): DTGVSQNPRHKITKRGQNVTFRCDPISEHNRLYWYRQTLGQGPEFLTYFQNEAQLEKSRLLSDRFSAERPKGSFSTLEIQRTEQGDSAMYLCASSPSRGRGYNEQFFGPGTRLTVL.

This clone was counted a single time. V usage is TRBV7-2 and J usage is TRBJ1-5, with 9 bases fitting TRBD1. CDR3 size: 17 residues. The ends lost 5 bases at V and 2 bases at J; junction bases unmatched: 10. CDR1 and CDR2 (germline): SGHTA, FQGNSA. The CDR3 protein is CASSKGTGSKGNQPQHF. The CDR3 DNA reads TGTGCCAGCAGCAAAGGGACAGGGAGTAAGGGCAATCAGCCCCAGCATTTT.

This sequence joins TRBV9 and TRBJ2-3; a possible D gene is TRBD1 (6 bases). The CDR3 has 14 residues. Per the germline V gene, CDR1 is SGDLS and CDR2 is YYNGEE. V was pared by 1 base and J by 4 bases, with 10 bases between. In DNA, the CDR3 is TGTGCCAGCAGCGTAATTGGGGGCGCAGATACGCAGTATTTT. It specifies CASSVIGGADTQYF.

The V gene is TRBV29-1, the J gene TRBJ2-7; D perhaps matches TRBD1 (8 bases). The germline V gene encodes CDR1 SQVTM and CDR2 ANQGSEA. The CDR3 loop spans 13 amino acids. V was shortened by 8 bases and J by 5 bases, with 19 bases between the two germline ends. The chain's CDR3 is CSIRRTGRDEQYF. The CDR3 DNA reads as TGCAGCATTCGGAGGACAGGGAGGGACGAGCAGTACTTC.

This chain uses TRBV5-6 with TRBJ2-3; TRBD2 aligns across 9 bases. Trimming took 4 bases from V and 3 from J; bases not matched to a gene: 12. The CDR3 length is 17 residues. Germline lookup yields CDR1 SGHDT and CDR2 YYEEEE. The CDR3 sequence is CASSMDISGSLTDTQYF. In DNA form, the CDR3 reads TGTGCCAGCAGCATGGACATTAGCGGGAGTCTTACAGATACGCAGTATTTT.

Here the CDR3 DNA reads TGTGCCAGCAGCTTGGGGGGGGTCTACACTGAAGCTTTCTTT. Translating gives CASSLGGVYTEAFF. The J gene is TRBJ1-1, the V gene TRBV5-8, with D perhaps matching TRBD1 (5 bases). V lost 0 bases and J 3 bases, leaving 9 bases between the germline ends. Germline V gives CDR1 SGHTS, CDR2 YDEGEE. This CDR3 has 14 amino acids.

This chain joins TRBV29-1 and TRBJ2-7; the match to TRBD1 covers 8 bases. The CDR3 covers 16 residues. V shed 1 base, J shed 5 bases, and the junction held 13 bases outside the gene matches. Per germline, CDR1 SQVTM and CDR2 ANQGSEA. CDR3 in amino acids: CSVEAVGQGLNHEQYF. CDR3 DNA: TGCAGCGTTGAAGCGGTAGGACAGGGATTAAACCACGAGCAGTACTTC.

The chain carries TRBV11-2 and TRBJ2-7, with no clear D. Trimming shortened V by 4 bases and J by 2 bases, and 12 bases separated the two germline ends. The germline gives CDR1 SGHAT, CDR2 FQNNGV. The CDR3 has 14 residues. CDR3 nucleotides: TGTGCCAGCAGCTCAGCTGGGGTCCCCTACGAGCAGTACTTC. This gives the protein CASSSAGVPYEQYF.

J is TRBJ1-1 and V is TRBV6-5; unclear D gene. CDR3 length equals 13 residues. In germline, CDR1 is MNHEY, CDR2 SVGAGI. The V gene lost 0 bases and the J gene lost 4 bases, with 6 bases spanning the gap. The CDR3 loop is CASSYSWGTEAFF. The CDR3 nucleotides are TGTGCCAGCAGTTACTCTTGGGGCACTGAAGCTTTCTTT.

This chain uses TRBV21-1 with TRBJ1-3. TRBV21-1 is a documented pseudogene. There are 16 residues in the CDR3. The DNA for the CDR3 is TGTGCCAGCAGCAAAGGGGGCAGGGAGCCTGGAAACACCATATATTTT. It is translated as CASSKGGREPGNTIYF.

This sequence joins TRBV14 and TRBJ1-1; D uncertain. The CDR3 runs to 13 residues. Germline-derived CDR1 and CDR2 are SGHDN and FVKESK. V lost 4 bases to trimming and J lost 1 base, with 7 bases between them. The DNA for the CDR3 is TGTGCCAGCAGCCTTGGCAGGAACACTGAAGCTTTCTTT. This codes for CASSLGRNTEAFF. The whole variable domain, remainder taken from reference TRBV14 and TRBJ1-1, is EAGVTQFPSHSVIEKGQTVTLRCDPISGHDNLYWYRRVMGKEIKFLLHFVKESKQDESGMPNNRFLAERTGGTYSTLKVQPAELEDSGVYFCASSLGRNTEAFFGQGTRLTVV.

The chain combines TRBV15 with TRBJ2-3, with TRBD2 matching over 9 bases. Germline values: CDR1 LNHNV, CDR2 YYDKDF (reference sequence). Trimming cost V 9 bases and J 3 bases; bases outside gene matches: 4. This CDR3 is built from 13 residues. The CDR3, as DNA: TGTGCCACTCAAGCGGGAGGAACAGATACGCAGTATTTT. Its protein is CATQAGGTDTQYF. Complete variable domain (other parts from reference TRBV15 and TRBJ2-3): DAMVIQNPRYQVTQFGKPVTLSCSQTLNHNVMYWYQQKSSQAPKLLFHYYDKDFNNEADTPDNFQSRRPNTSFCFLDIRSPGLGDTAMYLCATQAGGTDTQYFGPGTRLTVL.

A note on this clone: At the DNA level, this CDR3 is encoded by other sequences in the same sample as well. The chain couples TRBV27 to TRBJ2-7, with D hard to call. Trimming left V 6 bases short and J 0 bases short, with 9 bases between. The CDR3 spans 13 residues. Germline V CDR1 and CDR2: MNHEY, SMNVEV (reference sequence). The CDR3 region has the DNA TGTGCCAGCAGCTCACAGAGCTCCTACGAGCAGTACTTC. Protein sequence: CASSSQSSYEQYF.

The chain uses TRBV6-5 and TRBJ2-1; D possibly corresponds to TRBD2 (7 bases). V gave up 2 bases and J gave up 7 bases, with 18 bases separating them. CDR3 length: 16 amino acids. The V gene's germline CDR1 is MNHEY and CDR2 SVGAGI. CDR3 in amino acids: CASSYAVGGPLNEQFF. The CDR3 DNA sequence: TGTGCCAGCAGTTACGCGGTGGGGGGGCCCCTTAATGAGCAGTTCTTC.

This chain joins TRBV4-1 and TRBJ2-7; a weak D match, TRBD1 (6 bases). Deletions cut 1 base from V and 0 bases from J, with 10 bases between. Germline V CDR1 and CDR2: MGHRA, YSYEKL. This CDR3 spans 15 amino acids. This CDR3 reads CASSQVSGDSYEQYF. CDR3 coding DNA: TGCGCCAGCAGCCAAGTGTCAGGGGACTCCTACGAGCAGTACTTC.

The chain couples TRBV5-1 to TRBJ2-5, with 9 bases that match TRBD1. Germline V CDR1 and CDR2: SGHRS, YFSETQ. This CDR3 comprises 15 residues. Unmatched junction bases numbered 9, after V lost 4 bases and J lost 5 bases. The CDR3 is CASSKGQGSMETQYF. As DNA, the CDR3 is TGCGCCAGCAGCAAGGGACAGGGCTCGATGGAGACCCAGTACTTC.

J is TRBJ2-1 and V is TRBV5-6, with 8 bases aligning to TRBD2. V trimming: 2 bases; J trimming: 2 bases; junction bases outside the gene matches: 6. There are 16 residues in the CDR3. CDR1 and CDR2 (germline): SGHDT, YYEEEE. Here the CDR3 DNA reads TGTGCCAGCAGCTTTAGCACTAGCGGCACCTACAATGAGCAGTTCTTC. Translated: CASSFSTSGTYNEQFF.